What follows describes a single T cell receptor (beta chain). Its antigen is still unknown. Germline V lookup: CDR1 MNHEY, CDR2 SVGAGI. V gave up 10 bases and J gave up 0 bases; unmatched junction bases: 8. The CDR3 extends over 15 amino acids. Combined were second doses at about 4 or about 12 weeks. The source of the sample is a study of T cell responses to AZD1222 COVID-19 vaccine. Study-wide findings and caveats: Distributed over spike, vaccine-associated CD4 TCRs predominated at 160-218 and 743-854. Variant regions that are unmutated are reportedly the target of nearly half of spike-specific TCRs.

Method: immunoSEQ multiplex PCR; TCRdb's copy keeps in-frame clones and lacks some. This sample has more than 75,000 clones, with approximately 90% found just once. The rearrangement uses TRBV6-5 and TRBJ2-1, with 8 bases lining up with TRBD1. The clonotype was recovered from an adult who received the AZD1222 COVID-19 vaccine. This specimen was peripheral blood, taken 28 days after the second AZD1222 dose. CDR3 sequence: CANRGAGSSYNEQFF. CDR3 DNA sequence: TGTGCCAACAGGGGGGCGGGAAGCTCCTACAATGAGCAGTTCTTC.